The rows below give T cell receptor beta chains drawn from one sample of a study of T-cell reconstitution after alpha-beta-depleted transplantation in children. Via MiXCR, TCRdb re-called the PCR reads, giving one row per CDR3 protein. The sample shows around 250,000 distinct CDR3 sequences, around 7.8% of them seen only once. The sample here was PBMCs, mostly from graft donor cells, taken 180 days after TCRalphabeta/CD19-depleted stem cell transplant. Source of these receptors: a male patient between 10 and 17 years old who had a stem cell transplant for acute lymphoblastic leukemia, so the T cells may come from the graft donor. Each CDR3 is given with its conserved first and last residue. A D gene is named only where the DNA matches it firmly. Clone size is given for some rows only: seen once, a few or many times, or a class if the clone is expanded.

abundance: many; j_gene: TRBJ1-3; d_gene: NA; v_gene: TRBV7-2; CDR3aa: CASSLGPGFSGNTIYF; CDR3nt: TGTGCCAGCAGCTTAGGCCCAGGATTCTCTGGAAACACCATATATTTT
abundance: many; j_gene: TRBJ1-5; d_gene: NA; v_gene: TRBV5-1; CDR3aa: CASATGSNQPQHF; CDR3nt: TGCGCCAGCGCTACGGGTAGCAATCAGCCCCAGCATTTT
abundance: many; j_gene: TRBJ1-3; d_gene: TRBD1; v_gene: TRBV5-6; CDR3aa: CASSFGQGSGNTIYF; CDR3nt: TGTGCCAGCAGCTTTGGACAGGGATCCGGAAACACCATATATTTT
abundance: many; j_gene: TRBJ2-5; d_gene: TRBD1; v_gene: TRBV5-1; CDR3aa: CASSLDRVQETQYF; CDR3nt: TGCGCCAGCAGCTTAGACAGGGTACAAGAGACCCAGTACTTC
abundance: many; j_gene: TRBJ2-3; d_gene: TRBD2; v_gene: TRBV2; CDR3aa: CASKELAGGTDTQYF; CDR3nt: TGTGCCAGCAAAGAACTAGCGGGAGGAACAGATACGCAGTATTTT
abundance: many; j_gene: TRBJ2-7; d_gene: NA; v_gene: TRBV6-6; CDR3aa: CASSHDGPYEQYF; CDR3nt: TGTGCCAGCAGCCACGACGGACCCTACGAGCAGTACTTC
abundance: many; j_gene: TRBJ2-5; d_gene: NA; v_gene: TRBV11-2; CDR3aa: CASSLEAGWATETQYF; CDR3nt: TGTGCCAGCAGCTTAGAGGCGGGATGGGCGACAGAGACCCAGTACTTC
abundance: many; j_gene: TRBJ2-2; d_gene: NA; v_gene: TRBV15; CDR3aa: CATSKGGAGGELFF; CDR3nt: TGTGCCACCAGCAAAGGGGGGGCTGGCGGGGAGCTGTTTTTT
abundance: NA; j_gene: TRBJ2-4; d_gene: NA; v_gene: TRBV12-3/TRBV12-4; CDR3aa: CASSLISPGMTNWAKNIQYF; CDR3nt: TGTGCCAGCAGTTTAATTAGCCCAGGGATGACTAACTGGGCCAAAAACATTCAGTACTTC
abundance: many; j_gene: TRBJ2-3; d_gene: TRBD2; v_gene: TRBV19; CDR3aa: CASQNGGGHTQYF; CDR3nt: TGTGCCAGTCAAAATGGGGGGGGACATACGCAGTATTTT
abundance: many; j_gene: TRBJ1-4; d_gene: NA; v_gene: TRBV5-1; CDR3aa: CASSLSATNEKLFF; CDR3nt: TGCGCCAGCAGCTTGTCAGCAACTAATGAAAAACTGTTTTTT
abundance: many; j_gene: TRBJ2-3; d_gene: NA; v_gene: TRBV6-5; CDR3aa: CASSYGRSTDTQYF; CDR3nt: TGTGCCAGCAGTTACGGCAGGAGCACAGATACGCAGTATTTT
abundance: many; j_gene: TRBJ2-1; d_gene: NA; v_gene: TRBV20-1; CDR3aa: CSARAGATNNEQFF; CDR3nt: TGCAGTGCTAGAGCGGGGGCTACTAACAATGAGCAGTTCTTC
abundance: many; j_gene: TRBJ2-3; d_gene: TRBD2; v_gene: TRBV20-1; CDR3aa: CSANPGLLSTDTQYF; CDR3nt: TGCAGTGCTAATCCGGGACTACTTAGCACAGATACGCAGTATTTT
abundance: many; j_gene: TRBJ2-5; d_gene: NA; v_gene: TRBV7-2; CDR3aa: CASSSPGAHQETQYF; CDR3nt: TGTGCCAGCAGCTCCCCAGGGGCTCACCAAGAGACCCAGTACTTC
abundance: many; j_gene: TRBJ2-7; d_gene: TRBD2; v_gene: TRBV4-2; CDR3aa: CASSQMASGSGYEQYF; CDR3nt: TGTGCCAGCAGCCAAATGGCTAGCGGGAGTGGGTACGAGCAGTACTTC
abundance: few; j_gene: TRBJ2-7; d_gene: TRBD2; v_gene: TRBV19; CDR3aa: CASSIGAGFGAEQYF; CDR3nt: TGTGCCAGTAGTATAGGAGCGGGGTTCGGGGCCGAGCAGTACTTC
abundance: many; j_gene: TRBJ2-1; d_gene: TRBD1; v_gene: TRBV3-1; CDR3aa: CASSPDRAFFGEQFF; CDR3nt: TGTGCCAGCAGCCCGGACAGGGCGTTTTTCGGTGAGCAGTTCTTC
abundance: many; j_gene: TRBJ1-2; d_gene: NA; v_gene: TRBV28; CDR3aa: CASSLLGANYGYTF; CDR3nt: TGTGCCAGCAGTTTATTGGGAGCTAACTATGGCTACACCTTC
abundance: many; j_gene: TRBJ1-5; d_gene: NA; v_gene: TRBV7-9; CDR3aa: CASSLGIRAQPQHF; CDR3nt: TGTGCCAGCAGCTTAGGAATCCGGGCTCAGCCCCAGCATTTT
abundance: NA; j_gene: TRBJ2-7; d_gene: NA; v_gene: TRBV11-2; CDR3aa: CASSLEWGLAYEQYF; CDR3nt: TGTGCCAGCAGCTTAGAATGGGGGCTTGCCTACGAGCAGTACTTC
abundance: many; j_gene: TRBJ2-2; d_gene: NA; v_gene: TRBV9; CDR3aa: CASSVDPGAGELFF; CDR3nt: TGTGCCAGCAGCGTAGATCCCGGGGCCGGGGAGCTGTTTTTT
abundance: many; j_gene: TRBJ1-4; d_gene: TRBD1; v_gene: TRBV12-3/TRBV12-4; CDR3aa: CASSSGQATNEKLFF; CDR3nt: TGTGCCAGCAGCTCAGGACAGGCAACTAATGAAAAACTGTTTTTT
abundance: many; j_gene: TRBJ2-5; d_gene: NA; v_gene: TRBV3-1; CDR3aa: CASTSGTFQETQYF; CDR3nt: TGTGCCAGCACCTCGGGAACCTTTCAAGAGACCCAGTACTTC
abundance: many; j_gene: TRBJ2-1; d_gene: TRBD2; v_gene: TRBV4-3; CDR3aa: CARQPRSGGHYNEQFF; CDR3nt: TGCGCCCGCCAACCACGAAGCGGGGGGCATTACAATGAGCAGTTCTTC
abundance: many; j_gene: TRBJ1-4; d_gene: NA; v_gene: TRBV28; CDR3aa: CASSFVATNEKLFF; CDR3nt: TGTGCCAGCAGTTTTGTTGCAACTAATGAAAAACTGTTTTTT
abundance: many; j_gene: TRBJ2-6; d_gene: TRBD1; v_gene: TRBV4-2; CDR3aa: CASSNYRGAGANVLTF; CDR3nt: TGTGCCAGCAGCAACTACAGGGGAGCTGGGGCCAACGTCCTGACTTTC
abundance: many; j_gene: TRBJ1-2; d_gene: NA; v_gene: TRBV12-3/TRBV12-4; CDR3aa: CASSRGNYGYTF; CDR3nt: TGTGCCAGCAGCAGAGGAAATTATGGCTACACCTTC
abundance: many; j_gene: TRBJ2-7; d_gene: TRBD2; v_gene: TRBV6-6; CDR3aa: CASSYPRESEQYF; CDR3nt: TGTGCCAGCAGTTACCCGCGGGAGAGCGAGCAGTACTTC
abundance: many; j_gene: TRBJ2-7; d_gene: NA; v_gene: TRBV29-1; CDR3aa: CSVETLTGPPYEQYF; CDR3nt: TGCAGCGTTGAGACCCTAACGGGGCCCCCCTACGAGCAGTACTTC
abundance: many; j_gene: TRBJ1-3; d_gene: TRBD1; v_gene: TRBV29-1; CDR3aa: CSVAPTGVGNTIYF; CDR3nt: TGCAGCGTTGCCCCGACAGGGGTTGGAAACACCATATATTTT
abundance: NA; j_gene: TRBJ1-1; d_gene: NA; v_gene: TRBV7-6; CDR3aa: CASSLAWQAAAFF; CDR3nt: TGTGCCAGCAGCTTAGCTTGGCAGGCTGCAGCTTTCTTT
abundance: many; j_gene: TRBJ2-2; d_gene: NA; v_gene: TRBV28; CDR3aa: CASSSPPREFTGGELFF; CDR3nt: TGTGCCAGCAGCTCCCCCCCCCGGGAGTTTACGGGCGGGGAGCTGTTTTTT